The 10 T cell receptor beta chains presented below share a single source sample, sequenced in a study of blood T cell repertoires in COVID-19. The table came from immunoSEQ multiplex PCR; TCRdb's copy has only in-frame clones and leaves some out. The table shows about 190,000 clones, with around 87% occurring only once. Sequenced input: peripheral blood. These receptors all stem from a man between 45 and 60 years old with acute or convalescent COVID-19.

This clone occurred many times. The chain carries TRBV28 and TRBJ2-7; D possibly corresponds to TRBD1 (5 bases). CDR1 is MDHEN, CDR2 SYDVKM, per germline. The CDR3 consists of 14 residues. The V end was cut by 7 bases, the J end by 4 bases, with 17 bases between. CDR3: CASTPPDRVYEQYF. In DNA, the CDR3 is TGTGCCAGCACCCCCCCCGACAGAGTTTACGAGCAGTACTTC. Looking up the rest from reference TRBV28 and TRBJ2-7 gives the full variable domain: DVKVTQSSRYLVKRTGEKVFLECVQDMDHENMFWYRQDPGLGLRLIYFSYDVKMKEKGDIPEGYSVSREKKERFSLILESASTNQTSMYLCASTPPDRVYEQYFGPGTRLTVT.

The chain carries TRBV19 and TRBJ2-1; 8 bases are a match to TRBD1. The V gene end was trimmed by 5 bases and the J gene end by 4 bases; junction bases not matched to a gene: 7. There are 15 residues in the CDR3. Germline V gives CDR1 LNHDA, CDR2 SQIVND (reference sequence). This CDR3 reads CASSQDRAGYNEQFF. For the CDR3, the DNA is TGTGCCAGTAGTCAGGACAGGGCCGGTTACAATGAGCAGTTCTTC.

The genes are TRBV7-9 and TRBJ2-5, with 7 bases aligning to TRBD2. Germline V lookup: CDR1 SEHNR, CDR2 FQNEAQ (reference sequence). Trimming at V came to 8 bases and at J to 5 bases, leaving 8 bases not matched to a gene. This CDR3 has 13 amino acids. CDR3 coding DNA: TGTGCCAGCGGGTGGGAGGGCCCGGAGACCCAGTACTTC. Translating it yields CASGWEGPETQYF.

The chain combines TRBV27 with TRBJ2-2; TRBD1 matches at 8 bases. The CDR3 totals 14 residues. Germline CDR1 reads MNHEY; CDR2 reads SMNVEV (reference sequence). V was clipped by 7 bases and J by 5 bases; unmatched bases: 6. The CDR3 region has the DNA TGTGCCAGCACCAACAGGGGGGAGACCGGGGAGCTGTTTTTT. This sequence encodes CASTNRGETGELFF.

This chain joins TRBV6-5 and TRBJ2-5; 7 positions agree with TRBD2. V dropped 7 bases and J dropped 5; count of bases not matched to a gene: 7. The CDR3 runs to 13 residues. The germline gives CDR1 MNHEY, CDR2 SVGAGI. DNA of the CDR3: TGTGCCAGCACGTCGGACGGGAGGGAGACCCAGTACTTC. It encodes CASTSDGRETQYF.

This clone was seen only a few times. The CDR3 DNA is TGTGCCAGCAGCTTATCGCGGTATCGAGAGACCCAGTACTTC. Translated, it gives CASSLSRYRETQYF. The rearrangement uses TRBV5-4 and TRBJ2-5; D unclear. Germline CDR1 reads SGHNT; CDR2 reads YYREEE (reference sequence). The CDR3 is 14 residues long. Between the trimmed V and J ends, which lost 2 bases and 4 bases, there was a span of 12 bases.

V gene TRBV5-4 combines with J gene TRBJ1-3; D is uncertain. Germline lookup yields CDR1 SGHNT and CDR2 YYREEE (reference sequence). The CDR3 has 15 amino acids. Trimming took 0 bases from V and 0 from J, leaving 7 bases between them. In nucleotides, the CDR3 is TGTGCCAGCAGCTTGGGCGGATACTCTGGAAACACCATATATTTT. It specifies CASSLGGYSGNTIYF.

The V and J genes are TRBV28 and TRBJ1-1, with D uncertain. Germline V gene lookup returns CDR1 MDHEN and CDR2 SYDVKM. Trimming stripped 1 base from V and 2 bases from J, with 2 bases between. The CDR3 runs 12 residues. The CDR3 DNA is TGTGCCAGCAGTTTATCAAACACTGAAGCTTTCTTT. Translated, it gives CASSLSNTEAFF.

The chain combines TRBV6-5 with TRBJ1-2; TRBD1 aligns across 7 bases. Germline CDR1 MNHEY, CDR2 SVGAGI. The CDR3 runs to 13 residues. Trimming removed 6 bases from V and 4 bases from J; junction bases left unmatched: 5. In DNA form, the CDR3 reads TGTGCCAGCAGAACGGGACAGCTCTATGGCTACACCTTC. Its translation is CASRTGQLYGYTF.

The rearrangement joins TRBV7-6 to TRBJ2-3; D gene unclear. This CDR3 has 16 amino acids. Trimming removed 3 bases at V and 2 bases at J, with 15 bases between. CDR1 is SGHVS, CDR2 FNYEAQ, per germline. For the CDR3, the DNA is TGTGCCAGCAGCTTCTGGGCCCGGTCTGACACAGATACGCAGTATTTT. Encoded protein: CASSFWARSDTDTQYF.